This TCR beta chain was identified in a study of cytomegalovirus exposure and HLA in healthy donors. CDR1 and CDR2 (germline): SGHVS, FQNEAQ. The CDR3 contains 15 residues. V shed 5 bases and J 4 bases; nucleotides not matched to a gene: 7. With regard to this clone: Its target is not known.

PCR involved 60 Vbeta and 13 Jbeta primers. Per the study methods: It was a later analysis that counted tens of millions of unique TCR beta chains, of which roughly 10 million were shared. Data came from immunoSEQ multiplex PCR; TCRdb stores just in-frame clones and leaves some out. V and J calls and clone size are those listed in that table; D and trimming were worked out from the DNA. The table lists around 50,000 clones. Findings and limits, study-wide: A prior analysis recorded that most TCR beta V segments were productive about 87% or about 30% of the time. Per a later analysis, HLA-associated TCR beta chains showed more clonal expansion than other, equally common TCR beta chains. Available immune exposure information was restricted to CMV serostatus only.

The J gene is TRBJ1-2, the V gene TRBV7-8; TRBD1 matches at 10 bases. Sequencing was carried out using PBMCs. The source of this sequence is a woman in her 50s in good health and CMV-seropositive. The CDR3 region has the DNA TGTGCCAGCAGCCGACAGGGGGCAGGAGTCTATGGCTACACCTTC. This encodes CASSRQGAGVYGYTF.